The count of the clone carrying this TCR beta chain is one. Antigen unknown. Here immunoSEQ multiplex PCR was the method, and the copy in TCRdb shows in-frame clones only, minus some. The sample records around 150,000 clones, just under 95% being singletons. The data were obtained in a study of T cell responses to AZD1222 COVID-19 vaccine. Study-level background: Some second doses came at about 4 weeks and others at about 12 weeks; these were pooled.

Points from the study as a whole: The donor group comprised mostly white British people and more females; the analysis possibly underestimated clonal diversity. Nearly half of spike-specific TCRs reportedly target variant regions that are unmutated in the B.1.351 and B.1.1.7 variants. Only a handful of AZD1222 recipients, several in all, had baseline seropositivity.

The sequence came from an adult in good health. The sequencing used peripheral blood, collected on day 0 of AZD1222 vaccination.

The CDR3 loop reads CASSPMTAYTEAFF. DNA for the CDR3: TGTGCCAGCTCACCAATGACAGCTTACACTGAAGCTTTCTTT. The V and J genes are TRBV18 and TRBJ1-1; D is perhaps TRBD1 (5 bases). The CDR3 length is 14 residues. Germline CDR1 is KGHSH and CDR2 is LQKENI. Trimming left V 2 bases short and J 3 bases short, with 10 bases between. Together with reference TRBV18 and TRBJ1-1, the CDR3 gives the full variable domain: NAGVMQNPRHLVRRRGQEARLRCSPMKGHSHVYWYRQLPEEGLKFMVYLQKENIIDESGMPKERFSAEFPKEGPSILRIQQVVRGDSAAYFCASSPMTAYTEAFFGQGTRLTVV.